The 4 T cell receptor beta chains below were found in one sample sequenced in a study of blood T cell repertoires in COVID-19. Clones were sequenced by immunoSEQ multiplex PCR, and TCRdb holds only the in-frame ones, with some missing. This sample has some 290,000 clones; approximately 89% occur once, and the top ten carry over 8.5%. Sequenced: peripheral blood. These receptor sequences come from a woman aged 25-40 years with COVID-19, enrolled during active disease.

V is TRBV18 and J is TRBJ1-1, with unresolved D. The V end lost 3 bases, the J end lost 2 bases, and 4 bases lay between the germline ends. CDR3 length equals 12 residues. The V gene's germline CDR1 is KGHSH and CDR2 LQKENI. The chain's CDR3 is CASSPSNTEAFF. Written as DNA, the CDR3 is TGTGCCAGCTCACCCAGTAACACTGAAGCTTTCTTT.

The chain recombines TRBV19 with TRBJ1-2; D is possibly TRBD1 (6 bases). V gave up 8 bases and J gave up 2 bases, with 12 bases separating them. Germline CDR1 and CDR2: LNHDA and SQIVND (reference sequence). There are 13 residues in the CDR3. The CDR3 DNA reads TGTGCCAGTTTAACAGGGTCCAACTATGGCTACACCTTC. Amino acid sequence: CASLTGSNYGYTF.

The rearrangement links TRBV27 to TRBJ1-5, with D possibly being TRBD1 (5 bases). Germline-derived CDR1 and CDR2 are MNHEY and SMNVEV (reference sequence). The CDR3 has 13 residues. Trimming removed 0 bases from V and 6 bases from J, with 6 bases in between. CDR3 in amino acids: CASSLSGGQPQHF. The CDR3 region has the DNA TGTGCCAGCAGTTTATCGGGGGGTCAGCCCCAGCATTTT.

This clone was seen a single time. The V gene is TRBV5-6, the J gene TRBJ1-4; 8 nucleotides align to TRBD1. Trimming at V came to 2 bases and at J to 3 bases, leaving 3 bases not matched to a gene. This CDR3 contains 15 residues. Germline CDR1 reads SGHDT; CDR2 reads YYEEEE. As DNA, the CDR3 is TGTGCCAGCAGCTTCCGGGACAGGCCTAATGAAAAACTGTTTTTT. It yields the protein CASSFRDRPNEKLFF.